This TCR beta chain is from a study of beta chain features in type 1 diabetes. Background on the study: Investigators examined some 110,000,000 sorted cells across all samples.

Since all of the isolated RNA was reverse transcribed, expressed TCRB transcripts were what got sequenced. Profiling relied on immunoSEQ multiplex PCR, and the TCRdb table lists in-frame clones only, not all of them. The sample has about 330,000 clones, approximately 10% seen once. Germline lookup yields CDR1 SQVTM and CDR2 ANQGSEA. This CDR3 region has 18 residues. The V gene lost 4 bases and the J gene lost 2 bases, with 24 bases spanning the gap. To note about this clone: What it binds is not known.

General study results and limits: The analysis here could not establish whether HLA type shapes TCRB rearrangement.

The chain combines TRBV29-1 with TRBJ2-1; TRBD2 is a possible D gene (6 bases). The sample taken for sequencing was naive CD4+ T cells from blood. The origin of this receptor is a woman in her twenties or thirties in good health. CDR3: CSVVIHEVLQRAYNEQFF. The CDR3 DNA is TGCAGCGTTGTTATTCATGAGGTTCTTCAGCGGGCCTACAATGAGCAGTTCTTC.